The 13 T cell receptor beta chains below come from one sample, sequenced in a study of T-cell memory formation after mild COVID-19. TCRdb recomputed calls from the 5' RACE reads with MiXCR, one row per CDR3 protein. The sample comprises hundreds of thousands of distinct CDR3 sequences, roughly 17% of which are singletons, and approximately 25% rests with the top ten. Sequences were obtained from PBMCs or a T cell subset sorted from them (not recorded which). These receptors were taken from a man aged 18 to 35 who had mild COVID-19 (a few samples of this study predate the infection). Cell type and time point are not known.

There are a few counts of this clonotype. This chain links TRBV18 with TRBJ2-6, with TRBD2 identical over 7 bases. Germline V gives CDR1 KGHSH, CDR2 LQKENI. The V and J ends lost 6 bases and 4 bases, in that order; junction bases with no gene match: 12. The CDR3 length is 17 residues. The CDR3 sequence is CASSVYPPLAGANVLTF. CDR3 DNA sequence: TGTGCCAGCTCCGTATACCCCCCACTAGCGGGGGCCAACGTCCTGACTTTC.

The J gene is TRBJ1-1, the V gene TRBV5-1; TRBD1 is a possible D gene (5 bases). The germline V gene has CDR1 SGHRS and CDR2 YFSETQ. Deletions cut 0 bases from V and 2 bases from J, with 8 bases between. The CDR3 is 14 residues long. CDR3 in DNA: TGCGCCAGCAGCTTGGGGGGGTCTAACACTGAAGCTTTCTTT. This translates into CASSLGGSNTEAFF.

This clonotype was counted a few times. V and J are TRBV20-1 and TRBJ2-5, with D tentatively TRBD1 (5 bases). V dropped 6 bases and J dropped 5 bases, with 16 bases sitting between them. Germline V gene lookup returns CDR1 DFQATT and CDR2 SNEGSKA (reference sequence). This CDR3 is 13 amino acids long. The CDR3 sequence: CSARAHLAETQYF. The CDR3 coding sequence is TGCAGTGCCAGGGCCCACTTGGCGGAGACCCAGTACTTC.

This clonotype appeared many times. This chain connects TRBV4-1 to TRBJ2-2, with 10 bases lining up with TRBD2. V lost 4 bases, J lost 6 bases, and 11 bases stayed unmatched. This CDR3 has 17 amino acids. Germline V gene sequence: CDR1 MGHRA, CDR2 YSYEKL. In DNA form, the CDR3 reads TGCGCCAGCAGCCTATCAGGGCGCCTAGCGGGAGCCGGGGAGCTGTTTTTT. Its translation: CASSLSGRLAGAGELFF.

V usage is TRBV6-5 and J usage is TRBJ2-3, with D perhaps being TRBD1 or TRBD2 (6 bases each). With 9 bases removed from V and 1 base from J, the gap between germline ends came to 8 bases. This CDR3 has 12 amino acids. Per the germline V gene, CDR1 is MNHEY and CDR2 is SVGAGI. Written as DNA, the CDR3 is TGTGCCAGGGGGGGCGGCACAGATACGCAGTATTTT. The encoded protein is CARGGGTDTQYF.

The chain links TRBV9 to TRBJ1-1; D gene uncertain. Trimming pared 0 bases from V and 1 base from J, leaving 10 bases between. This CDR3 region has 15 residues. The germline V gene encodes CDR1 SGDLS and CDR2 YYNGEE. The CDR3 loop reads CASSVGGFGNTEAFF. Written as DNA, the CDR3 is TGTGCCAGCAGCGTAGGAGGTTTTGGGAACACTGAAGCTTTCTTT.

This clonotype was seen ten or more times. The rearrangement links TRBV4-3 to TRBJ1-4; no firm D call. Trimming removed 3 bases at V and 0 bases at J, with 8 bases between. Germline V gene lookup returns CDR1 LGHNA and CDR2 YSLEER. This CDR3 has 15 residues. The CDR3 protein is CASSHSVPTNEKLFF. CDR3 DNA: TGCGCCAGCAGCCATTCGGTCCCAACTAATGAAAAACTGTTTTTT.

The rearrangement joins TRBV27 to TRBJ1-1; D may be TRBD1 (5 bases). The CDR3 is 14 amino acids. V was cut by 6 bases and J by 4 bases, with 15 bases left in between. The germline V gene encodes CDR1 MNHEY and CDR2 SMNVEV (reference sequence). The CDR3: CASSPGMSGTEAFF. CDR3 nucleotide sequence: TGTGCCAGCAGCCCAGGGATGTCGGGCACTGAAGCTTTCTTT.

V and J are TRBV15 and TRBJ2-5; 7 positions match TRBD1. Trimming cost V 1 base and J 4 bases; bases outside gene matches: 3. Germline V gives CDR1 LNHNV, CDR2 YYDKDF (reference sequence). CDR3 length: 14 residues. In DNA, the CDR3 is TGTGCCACCAGCAGAGCAGGGGGAAGAGAGACCCAGTACTTC. It codes for CATSRAGGRETQYF. The complete variable domain, with remaining parts taken from reference TRBV15 and TRBJ2-5, reads DAMVIQNPRYQVTQFGKPVTLSCSQTLNHNVMYWYQQKSSQAPKLLFHYYDKDFNNEADTPDNFQSRRPNTSFCFLDIRSPGLGDTAMYLCATSRAGGRETQYFGPGTRLLVL.

The rearrangement links TRBV3-1 to TRBJ2-3; D tentatively reads TRBD1 or TRBD2 (6 bases each). Germline V gene sequence: CDR1 LGHDT, CDR2 YNNKEL (reference sequence). V was trimmed by 3 bases and J by 6 bases, leaving 10 bases between them. This CDR3 region has 13 residues. CDR3 protein: CASSQLGGDTQYF. The CDR3, as DNA: TGTGCCAGCAGCCAGCTAGGGGGGGATACGCAGTATTTT.

This clonotype has only a few counts. This rearrangement joins TRBV4-1 to TRBJ2-3; D is perhaps TRBD1 (6 bases). This CDR3 comprises 15 residues. Trimming shortened V by 4 bases and J by 0 bases, and 11 bases separated the two germline ends. Germline CDR1 MGHRA, CDR2 YSYEKL. CDR3 region: CASSPDGQSTDTQYF. CDR3 DNA: TGCGCCAGCAGCCCCGATGGACAGAGCACAGATACGCAGTATTTT.

The rearrangement joins TRBV5-6 to TRBJ2-1; TRBD2 matches 8 bases. Germline CDR1 is SGHDT and CDR2 is YYEEEE. V lost 1 base, J lost 6 bases, and 6 bases stayed unmatched. The CDR3 sequence is 15 residues long. CDR3 nucleotides: TGTGCCAGCAGCTTGCCCCGGGGGGGGCCCAATGAGCAGTTCTTC. It is translated as CASSLPRGGPNEQFF.

This clonotype was counted only a few times. V is TRBV6-2 or TRBV6-3 and J is TRBJ2-1, with D possibly matching TRBD2 (5 bases). Per germline, CDR1 MNHEY and CDR2 SVGEGT. Deletions cut 6 bases from V and 10 bases from J, with 16 bases between. This CDR3 region has 13 residues. CDR3 loop: CASRTTNRLEQFF. The CDR3 DNA sequence: TGTGCCAGCAGAACGACTAACCGCCTCGAGCAGTTCTTC.